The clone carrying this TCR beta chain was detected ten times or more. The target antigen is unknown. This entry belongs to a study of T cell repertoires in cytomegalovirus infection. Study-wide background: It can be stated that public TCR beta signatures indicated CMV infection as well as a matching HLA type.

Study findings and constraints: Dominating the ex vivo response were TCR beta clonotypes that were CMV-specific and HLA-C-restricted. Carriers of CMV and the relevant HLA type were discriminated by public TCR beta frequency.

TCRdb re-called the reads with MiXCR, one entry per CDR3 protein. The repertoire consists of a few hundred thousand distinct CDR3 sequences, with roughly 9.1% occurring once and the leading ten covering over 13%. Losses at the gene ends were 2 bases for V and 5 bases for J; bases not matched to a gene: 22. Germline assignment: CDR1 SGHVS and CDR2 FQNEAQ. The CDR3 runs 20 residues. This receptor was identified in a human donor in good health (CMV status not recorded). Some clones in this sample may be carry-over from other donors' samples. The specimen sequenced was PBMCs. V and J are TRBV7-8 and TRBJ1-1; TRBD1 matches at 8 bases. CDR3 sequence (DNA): TGTGCCAGCAGCTTAAGAGGTGGCGGGTGGGGGGACAGGAAAGAAACTGAAGCTTTCTTT. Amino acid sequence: CASSLRGGGWGDRKETEAFF.